The 32 T cell receptor beta chains in this list originate from one sample, sequenced in a study of blood T cell repertoires in COVID-19. Sequenced by immunoSEQ multiplex PCR; TCRdb stores in-frame clones only, minus some. Of over 85,000 clones listed, nearly 90% are singletons. Specimen: peripheral blood. The receptors derive from a human donor in a cohort sampled during active COVID-19.

With regard to this clone: The junction shows a germline mismatch at one end, possibly a read error. The CDR3 coding sequence is TGTGCCAGCACCTTAACAGGGGGCGGGAAGGTCAACTTT. Amino acids: CASTLTGGGKVNF. This chain links TRBV12-3 or TRBV12-4 with TRBJ1-1; 9 bases are a match to TRBD1. The length of the CDR3 is 13 residues.

The chain has TRBV30 and TRBJ2-1; the D gene is possibly TRBD1 (5 bases). Germline loops: CDR1 GTSNPN, CDR2 SVGIG (reference sequence). Between the trimmed V and J ends, which lost 1 base and 2 bases, there was a span of 15 bases. The CDR3 extends over 16 amino acids. CDR3 sequence (DNA): TGTGCCTGGAGTGCCAGGGCAGGGTTTGCCTACAATGAGCAGTTCTTC. Amino acids: CAWSARAGFAYNEQFF.

J is TRBJ2-7 and V is TRBV3-1 (or the pseudogene TRBV3-2), with D tentatively TRBD2 (5 bases). Trimming left V 4 bases short and J 6 bases short, with 19 bases between. CDR1 is LGHDT, CDR2 YNNKEL, per germline (reference sequence). The CDR3 length is 15 residues. The CDR3 nucleotides read TGTGCCAGCAGCCCGACCGTCGGCTTTGAGGGCGAGCAGTACTTC. This codes for CASSPTVGFEGEQYF.

The table lists this clone with a few counts. This chain connects TRBV5-6 to TRBJ1-2; tentative D call: TRBD1 (6 bases). CDR3 length: 13 amino acids. Germline V gene data show CDR1 as SGHDT and CDR2 as YYEEEE. The V end was cut by 9 bases, the J end by 4 bases, with 16 bases between. CDR3 DNA: TGTGCCACTGGAGGACAGAGGCTCTATGGCTACACCTTC. It encodes CATGGQRLYGYTF.

This clone appeared a few times. The CDR3 region has the DNA TGTGCCAGCAGCTTCGGCGGCAACAATGAGCAGTTCTTC. Protein sequence: CASSFGGNNEQFF. The rearrangement joins TRBV6-6 to TRBJ2-1; D remains unclear. Germline V CDR1 and CDR2: MNHNY, SVGAGI (reference sequence). V was trimmed by 6 bases and J by 5 bases, leaving 11 bases between them. The CDR3 has 13 residues.

The chain recombines TRBV5-1 with TRBJ1-6, with 11 bases identical to TRBD1. This CDR3 comprises 15 residues. Germline trimming cut 0 bases from V and 10 bases from J; bases unmatched to any gene: 3. The germline V gene has CDR1 SGHRS and CDR2 YFSETQ. The CDR3 protein is CASSLEGQGGSPLHF. CDR3 nucleotides: TGCGCCAGCAGCTTGGAGGGACAGGGGGGCTCACCCCTCCACTTT.

The rearrangement links TRBV2 to TRBJ2-3, with 12 bases matching TRBD2. Germline V gives CDR1 SNHLY, CDR2 FYNNEI. This CDR3 contains 15 residues. The J segment lost 2 bases and the V segment lost 10 bases, leaving 7 bases of the junction unmatched. CDR3 loop: CAILLAGGSTDTQYF. CDR3 nucleotide sequence: TGTGCCATCCTACTAGCGGGGGGATCCACAGATACGCAGTATTTT.

The rearrangement links TRBV7-9 to TRBJ1-1, with 7 bases aligning to TRBD1. The CDR3 totals 14 residues. V shed 4 bases, J shed 11 bases, and the junction held 13 bases outside the gene matches. Germline CDR1 is SEHNR and CDR2 is FQNEAQ (reference sequence). The CDR3: CASSSPRTGRSAFF. The DNA for the CDR3 is TGTGCCAGCAGCTCCCCTCGGACAGGCCGGTCGGCTTTCTTT.

J is TRBJ2-3 and V is TRBV28; D remains unclear. With 3 bases removed from V and 0 bases from J, the gap between germline ends came to 10 bases. Germline values: CDR1 MDHEN, CDR2 SYDVKM. The CDR3 runs 15 residues. In nucleotides, the CDR3 is TGTGCCAGCAGTTTTGACAATCTGAGCACAGATACGCAGTATTTT. Protein: CASSFDNLSTDTQYF.

This clone was observed a handful of times. This rearrangement joins TRBV5-1 to TRBJ1-1; 9 bases fit TRBD1. Trimming at V came to 4 bases and at J to 6 bases, leaving 10 bases not matched to a gene. The CDR3 runs to 15 residues. Germline assignment: CDR1 SGHRS and CDR2 YFSETQ. For the CDR3, the DNA is TGCGCCAGCAGCGGTGGACAGGGGCTAATCCCTGAAGCTTTCTTT. Translation: CASSGGQGLIPEAFF.

This chain links TRBV7-8 with TRBJ2-1; D is possibly TRBD1 (5 bases). The CDR3 runs 16 residues. V was shortened by 1 base and J by 9 bases, with 19 bases between the two germline ends. Germline CDR1 and CDR2: SGHVS and FQNEAQ. DNA of the CDR3: TGTGCCAGCAGCTTAGGAACTTGGGCAGGGTCGGGTGAGCAGTTCTTC. Translating gives CASSLGTWAGSGEQFF.

The J gene is TRBJ2-1, the V gene TRBV27; 13 bases are shared with TRBD2. Germline V gene data show CDR1 as MNHEY and CDR2 as SMNVEV (reference sequence). The CDR3 has 14 residues. The V segment lost 8 bases and the J segment 12 bases; nucleotides outside the gene matches: 10. In DNA, the CDR3 is TGTGCCAGCCAGACTAGCGGGAGGTTTGAGGGGCAGTTCTTC. Amino acids: CASQTSGRFEGQFF.

The gene calls are TRBV7-6 and TRBJ1-4; unclear D gene. V was trimmed by 3 bases and J by 6 bases, leaving 17 bases between them. The germline V gene has CDR1 SGHVS and CDR2 FNYEAQ. CDR3 length: 16 residues. The CDR3 nucleotides are TGTGCCAGCAGCTTCACCGGAGTGCGGGGAGATGAAAAACTGTTTTTT. This sequence encodes CASSFTGVRGDEKLFF.

The J gene is TRBJ2-5, the V gene TRBV28, with 7 bases fitting TRBD1. Unmatched junction bases numbered 10, after V lost 1 base and J lost 5 bases. CDR3 length: 16 residues. Germline-derived CDR1 and CDR2 are MDHEN and SYDVKM. This CDR3 reads CASSLFKGASKETQYF. CDR3 sequence (DNA): TGTGCCAGCAGTTTATTCAAGGGGGCTTCGAAGGAGACCCAGTACTTC.

CDR3: CASSWTGEQEYPLHF. The CDR3 bases are TGTGCCAGCAGCTGGACAGGGGAGCAAGAATATCCCCTCCACTTT. This chain links TRBV11-2 with TRBJ1-6; 9 bases match TRBD1. The V segment lost 4 bases and the J segment 13 bases; nucleotides outside the gene matches: 11. This CDR3 contains 15 residues. Germline V lookup: CDR1 SGHAT, CDR2 FQNNGV.

The chain uses TRBV21-1 and TRBJ2-1; TRBD2, the D gene given by the table, was not confirmed from the DNA. TRBV21-1 is a pseudogene locus. The CDR3 loop spans 15 amino acids. CDR3 DNA: TGTGCCAGCAGCAAAGGAAGGAGGGAGGTCAATGAGCAGTTCTTC. Translation gives CASSKGRREVNEQFF.

The chain combines TRBV5-1 with TRBJ1-4; weak D call: TRBD1 (6 bases). V shed 1 base and J shed 8 bases, with 15 bases lying between them. Germline V lookup: CDR1 SGHRS, CDR2 YFSETQ. The CDR3 runs to 15 residues. CDR3 in amino acids: CASSLLGQATEKLFF. CDR3 nucleotide sequence: TGCGCCAGCAGCTTGTTGGGACAAGCAACCGAAAAACTGTTTTTT.

The V gene is TRBV5-4, the J gene TRBJ1-1; D is perhaps TRBD1 (6 bases). Germline CDR1 reads SGHNT; CDR2 reads YYREEE (reference sequence). The CDR3 spans 14 residues. The ends were cut back, 1 base at V and 0 bases at J, with 7 bases in the middle. The CDR3, as DNA: TGTGCCAGCAGCTTGAGGGACATGAACACTGAAGCTTTCTTT. Its protein is CASSLRDMNTEAFF.

This chain links TRBV24-1 with TRBJ2-2; a weak D match, TRBD1 (7 bases). V was trimmed by 6 bases and J by 5 bases, leaving 18 bases between them. The CDR3 consists of 16 residues. CDR1 is KGHDR, CDR2 SFDVKD, per germline. CDR3 DNA: TGTGCCACCAGTAATGCGGGACAGAGAATAACCGGGGAGCTGTTTTTT. Amino acid sequence: CATSNAGQRITGELFF.

This clone was found a few times. The chain couples TRBV19 to TRBJ1-5, with 7 bases identical to TRBD1. The CDR3 sequence is 16 residues long. Trimming removed 5 bases from V and 1 base from J; junction bases left unmatched: 8. From germline, CDR1 is LNHDA and CDR2 SQIVND (reference sequence). Here the CDR3 reads CASSVYRDSSNQPQHF. Here the CDR3 DNA reads TGTGCCAGTAGTGTTTACCGGGACAGCAGCAATCAGCCCCAGCATTTT. The whole variable domain, remainder taken from reference TRBV19 and TRBJ1-5, is DGGITQSPKYLFRKEGQNVTLSCEQNLNHDAMYWYRQDPGQGLRLIYYSQIVNDFQKGDIAEGYSVSREKKESFPLTVTSAQKNPTAFYLCASSVYRDSSNQPQHFGDGTRLSIL.

This clone was found once. The rearrangement uses TRBV6-6 and TRBJ1-4; D gene unclear. Trimming shortened V by 2 bases and J by 6 bases, and 7 bases separated the two germline ends. CDR3 size: 13 residues. CDR1 is MNHNY and CDR2 is SVGAGI in the germline V gene (reference sequence). The CDR3 reads CASSYIADEKLFF. CDR3 nucleotides: TGTGCCAGCAGTTACATAGCGGATGAAAAACTGTTTTTT.

On this clone itself: Other nucleotide sequences from this sample produce the same CDR3. The rearrangement joins TRBV6-6 to TRBJ2-3, with 8 bases identical to TRBD2. Germline V gene lookup returns CDR1 MNHNY and CDR2 SVGAGI (reference sequence). There are 16 residues in the CDR3. Trimming took 0 bases from V and 1 from J; bases not matched to a gene: 3. Here the CDR3 reads CASSYSGAGGTDTQYF. For the CDR3, the DNA is TGTGCCAGCAGTTACTCCGGAGCGGGGGGCACAGATACGCAGTATTTT.

The rearrangement joins TRBV6-2 or TRBV6-3 to TRBJ2-7; D is undetermined. The CDR3 contains 11 residues. CDR1 MNHEY and CDR2 SVGEGT come from the germline V gene. The V end lost 3 bases, the J end lost 4 bases, and 4 bases lay between the germline ends. The CDR3 region is CASSYAYEQYF. CDR3 DNA: TGTGCCAGCAGTTATGCGTACGAGCAGTACTTC.

This chain links TRBV3-1 (or the pseudogene TRBV3-2) with TRBJ2-1; D is unclear. V was trimmed by 3 bases and J by 9 bases, leaving 9 bases between them. CDR1 LGHDT and CDR2 YNNKEL come from the germline V gene (reference sequence). CDR3 length equals 12 residues. CDR3 coding DNA: TGTGCCAGCAGCCACCAACCCGGTGAGCAGTTCTTC. It encodes CASSHQPGEQFF.

The chain joins TRBV19 to TRBJ1-1; D not certain. Trimming removed 3 bases from V and 8 bases from J, with 13 bases in between. This CDR3 region has 13 residues. From germline, CDR1 is LNHDA and CDR2 SQIVND (reference sequence). CDR3 loop: CASSMIGRAEAFF. CDR3 coding DNA: TGTGCCAGTAGTATGATAGGGAGGGCGGAAGCTTTCTTT.

This chain connects TRBV30 to TRBJ1-3, with 9 nucleotides matching TRBD1. Germline V gene data show CDR1 as GTSNPN and CDR2 as SVGIG (reference sequence). The CDR3 has 14 residues. After removal of 5 bases from V and 8 bases from J, the junction contained 10 bases not matched to a gene. CDR3 sequence: CAWCQGQGSDTIYF. CDR3 coding DNA: TGTGCCTGGTGCCAGGGACAGGGTTCGGACACCATATATTTT.

V and J are TRBV3-1 (or the pseudogene TRBV3-2) and TRBJ2-3, with a weak D call TRBD1 (5 bases). The CDR3 extends over 15 amino acids. V gave up 1 base and J gave up 0 bases, with 8 bases separating them. Germline CDR1 reads LGHDT; CDR2 reads YNNKEL (reference sequence). Here the CDR3 DNA reads TGTGCCAGCAGCCAAGTCCCAGGGAGCACAGATACGCAGTATTTT. The encoded protein is CASSQVPGSTDTQYF.

By frequency in the sample, this clone is medium-sized. The gene calls are TRBV5-1 and TRBJ1-2, with D unresolved. CDR1 and CDR2 (germline): SGHRS, YFSETQ. This CDR3 has 15 amino acids. V was clipped by 4 bases and J by 0 bases, with 13 bases between them. Written as DNA, the CDR3 is TGCGCCAGCAGCCCGGGGAGCGCTACTAACTATGGCTACACCTTC. It codes for CASSPGSATNYGYTF.

The J gene is TRBJ1-2, the V gene TRBV7-9, with D possibly matching TRBD1 (5 bases). This CDR3 comprises 15 residues. Germline assignment: CDR1 SEHNR and CDR2 FQNEAQ (reference sequence). Trimming shortened V by 4 bases and J by 4 bases, and 16 bases separated the two germline ends. The CDR3 spells CASSSGGGFVYGYTF. Written as DNA, the CDR3 is TGTGCCAGCAGCTCTGGCGGGGGGTTCGTCTATGGCTACACCTTC.

This clone appeared once. The rearrangement uses TRBV30 and TRBJ2-1; 10 nucleotides agree with TRBD1. Germline CDR1 reads GTSNPN; CDR2 reads SVGIG (reference sequence). This CDR3 comprises 13 residues. Trimming removed 3 bases from V and 7 bases from J; junction bases left unmatched: 3. The CDR3 DNA sequence: TGTGCCTGGAGGAGGACAGGGGGAAATGAGCAGTTCTTC. Translation: CAWRRTGGNEQFF.

This chain connects TRBV24-1 to TRBJ2-5; 9 bases align to TRBD2. CDR1 and CDR2 (germline): KGHDR, SFDVKD. The junction had 8 bases not matched to a gene; V was cut back by 5 bases and J by 5 bases. This CDR3 has 15 amino acids. DNA for the CDR3: TGTGCCACCAGTGTGGGGACTAGCTTAACGGAGACCCAGTACTTC. Residues: CATSVGTSLTETQYF.

The chain carries TRBV7-9 and TRBJ1-2; TRBD1 aligns across 7 bases. The CDR3 has 16 residues. The germline gives CDR1 SEHNR, CDR2 FQNEAQ (reference sequence). V gave up 2 bases and J gave up 6 bases; unmatched junction bases: 12. The chain's CDR3 is CASSLPMPDRADGYTF. The CDR3 DNA sequence: TGTGCCAGCAGCTTACCCATGCCAGACAGGGCTGATGGCTACACCTTC.